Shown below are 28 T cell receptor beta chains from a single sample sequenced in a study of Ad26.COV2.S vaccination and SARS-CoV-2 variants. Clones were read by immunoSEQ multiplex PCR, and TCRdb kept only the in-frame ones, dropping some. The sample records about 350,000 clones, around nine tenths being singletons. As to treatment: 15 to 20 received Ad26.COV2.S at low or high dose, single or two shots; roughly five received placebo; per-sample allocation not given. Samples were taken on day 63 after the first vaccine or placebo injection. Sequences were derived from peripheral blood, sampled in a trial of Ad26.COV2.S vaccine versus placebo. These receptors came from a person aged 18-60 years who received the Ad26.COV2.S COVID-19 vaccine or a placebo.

In nucleotides, the CDR3 is TGTGCCAGCAGTGGCGAACGGACTAACACTGAAGCTTTCTTT. It translates to CASSGERTNTEAFF. V is TRBV2 and J is TRBJ1-1; D uncertain. The germline V gene encodes CDR1 SNHLY and CDR2 FYNNEI. V gave up 4 bases and J gave up 2 bases, with 11 bases separating them. CDR3 size: 14 residues.

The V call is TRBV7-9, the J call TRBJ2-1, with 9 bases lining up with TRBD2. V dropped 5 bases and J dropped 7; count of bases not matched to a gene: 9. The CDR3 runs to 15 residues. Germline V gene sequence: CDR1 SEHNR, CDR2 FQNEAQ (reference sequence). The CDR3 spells CASSTAGGPGNEQFF. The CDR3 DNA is TGTGCCAGCAGCACCGCGGGGGGGCCGGGAAATGAGCAGTTCTTC.

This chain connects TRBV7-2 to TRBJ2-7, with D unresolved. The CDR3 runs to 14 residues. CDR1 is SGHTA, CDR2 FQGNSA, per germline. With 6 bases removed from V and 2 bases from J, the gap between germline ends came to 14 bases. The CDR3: CASSGLGPTYEQYF. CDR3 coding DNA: TGTGCCAGCAGTGGCTTGGGTCCTACCTACGAGCAGTACTTC.

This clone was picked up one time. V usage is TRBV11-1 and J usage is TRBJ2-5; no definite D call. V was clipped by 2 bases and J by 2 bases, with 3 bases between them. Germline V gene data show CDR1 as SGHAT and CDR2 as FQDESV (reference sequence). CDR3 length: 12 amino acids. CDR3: CASSLRQETQYF. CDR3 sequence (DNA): TGTGCCAGCAGCTTAAGACAAGAGACCCAGTACTTC.

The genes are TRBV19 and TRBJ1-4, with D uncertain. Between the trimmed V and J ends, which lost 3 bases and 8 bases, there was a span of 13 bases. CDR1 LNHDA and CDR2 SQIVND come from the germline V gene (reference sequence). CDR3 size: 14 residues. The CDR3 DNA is TGTGCCAGTAGTATGCGGTCGGGAAACGAAAAACTGTTTTTT. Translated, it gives CASSMRSGNEKLFF.

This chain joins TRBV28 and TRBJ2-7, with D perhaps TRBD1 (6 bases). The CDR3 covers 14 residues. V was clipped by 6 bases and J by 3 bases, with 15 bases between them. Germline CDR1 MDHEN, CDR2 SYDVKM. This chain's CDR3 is CASSPLQTGYEQYF. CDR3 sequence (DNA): TGTGCCAGCAGCCCCCTACAGACAGGCTACGAGCAGTACTTC.

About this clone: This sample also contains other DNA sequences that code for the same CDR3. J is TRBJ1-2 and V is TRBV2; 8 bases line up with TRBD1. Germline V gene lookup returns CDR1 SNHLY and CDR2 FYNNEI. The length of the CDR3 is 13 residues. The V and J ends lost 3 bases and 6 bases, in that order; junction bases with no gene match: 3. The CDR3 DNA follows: TGTGCCAGCAGTGATGGACAGGGTGATGGCTACACCTTC. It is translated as CASSDGQGDGYTF.

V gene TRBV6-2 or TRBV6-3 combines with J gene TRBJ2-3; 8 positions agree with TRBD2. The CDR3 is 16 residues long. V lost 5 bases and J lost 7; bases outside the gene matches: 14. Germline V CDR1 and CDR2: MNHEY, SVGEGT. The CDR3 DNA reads TGTGCCAGCAGTCTCCAGGGTAGCGGGACCGCAAATACGCAGTATTTT. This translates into CASSLQGSGTANTQYF.

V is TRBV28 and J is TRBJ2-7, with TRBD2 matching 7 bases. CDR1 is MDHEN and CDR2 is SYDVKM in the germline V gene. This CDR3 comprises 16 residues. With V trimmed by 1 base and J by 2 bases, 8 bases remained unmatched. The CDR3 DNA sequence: TGTGCCAGCAGTTTATTTGAGTTGGGGACTACCTACGAGCAGTACTTC. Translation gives CASSLFELGTTYEQYF.

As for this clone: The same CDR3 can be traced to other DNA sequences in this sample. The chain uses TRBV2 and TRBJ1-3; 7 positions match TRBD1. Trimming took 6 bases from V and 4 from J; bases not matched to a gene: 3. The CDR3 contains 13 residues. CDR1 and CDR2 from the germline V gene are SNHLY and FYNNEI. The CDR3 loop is CASSRDRGNTIYF. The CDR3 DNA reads TGTGCCAGCAGCCGGGACAGAGGAAACACCATATATTTT.

CDR3 amino acids: CASSGGQGYTEAFF. The CDR3 nucleotides read TGCGCCAGCAGCGGGGGACAGGGCTACACTGAAGCTTTCTTT. The chain combines TRBV5-1 with TRBJ1-1; 9 bases agree with TRBD1. This CDR3 is built from 14 residues. The germline V gene encodes CDR1 SGHRS and CDR2 YFSETQ. Trimming cost V 4 bases and J 3 bases; bases outside gene matches: 4.

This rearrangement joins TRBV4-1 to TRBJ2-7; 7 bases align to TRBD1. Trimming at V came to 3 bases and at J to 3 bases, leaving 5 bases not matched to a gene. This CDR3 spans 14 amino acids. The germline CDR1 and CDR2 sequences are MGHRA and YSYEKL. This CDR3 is CASSHRQGHYEQYF. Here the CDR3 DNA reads TGCGCCAGCAGCCATCGACAGGGTCACTACGAGCAGTACTTC.

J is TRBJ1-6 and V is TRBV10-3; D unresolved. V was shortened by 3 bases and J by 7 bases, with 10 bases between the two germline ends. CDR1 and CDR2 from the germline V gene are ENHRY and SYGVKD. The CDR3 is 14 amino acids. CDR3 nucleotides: TGTGCCATCAGTGATATGACCGCCAATTCACCCCTCCACTTT. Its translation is CAISDMTANSPLHF.

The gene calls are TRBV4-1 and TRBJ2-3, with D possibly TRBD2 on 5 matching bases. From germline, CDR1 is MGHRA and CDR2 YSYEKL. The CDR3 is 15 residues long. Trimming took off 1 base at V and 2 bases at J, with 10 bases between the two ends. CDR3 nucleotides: TGCGCCAGCAGCCAAGGTCGGGGAAACACAGATACGCAGTATTTT. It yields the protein CASSQGRGNTDTQYF.

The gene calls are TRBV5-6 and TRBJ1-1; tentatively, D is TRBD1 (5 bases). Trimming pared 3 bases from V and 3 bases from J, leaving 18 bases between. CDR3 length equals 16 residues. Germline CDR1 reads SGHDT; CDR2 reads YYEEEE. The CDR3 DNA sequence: TGTGCCAGCAGCTCCGATTGGACACGGCAGGACACTGAAGCTTTCTTT. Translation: CASSSDWTRQDTEAFF.

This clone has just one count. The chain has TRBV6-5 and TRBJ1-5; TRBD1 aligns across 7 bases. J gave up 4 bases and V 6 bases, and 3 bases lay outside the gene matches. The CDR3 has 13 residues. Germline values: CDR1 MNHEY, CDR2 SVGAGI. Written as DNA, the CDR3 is TGTGCCAGCAGCCGGGACAGAAATCAGCCCCAGCATTTT. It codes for CASSRDRNQPQHF.

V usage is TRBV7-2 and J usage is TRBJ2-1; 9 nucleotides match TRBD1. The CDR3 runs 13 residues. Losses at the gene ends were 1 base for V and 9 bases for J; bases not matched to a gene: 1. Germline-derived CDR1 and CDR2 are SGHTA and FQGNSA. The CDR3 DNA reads TGTGCCAGCAGCTTAGGGGACAGGGTTGAGCAGTTCTTC. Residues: CASSLGDRVEQFF. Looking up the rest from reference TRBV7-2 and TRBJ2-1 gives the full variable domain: GAGVSQSPSNKVTEKGKDVELRCDPISGHTALYWYRQSLGQGLEFLIYFQGNSAPDKSGLPSDRFSAERTGGSVSTLTIQRTQQEDSAVYLCASSLGDRVEQFFGPGTRLTVL.

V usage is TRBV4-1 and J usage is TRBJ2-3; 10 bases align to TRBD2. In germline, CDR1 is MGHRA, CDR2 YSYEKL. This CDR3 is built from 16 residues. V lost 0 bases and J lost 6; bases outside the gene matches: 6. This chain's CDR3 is CASSQEQRGGSDTQYF. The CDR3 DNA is TGCGCCAGCAGCCAAGAACAGCGGGGGGGCTCGGATACGCAGTATTTT.

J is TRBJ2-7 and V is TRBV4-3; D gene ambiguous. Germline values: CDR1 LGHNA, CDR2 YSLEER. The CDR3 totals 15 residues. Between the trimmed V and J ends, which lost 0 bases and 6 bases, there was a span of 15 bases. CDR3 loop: CASSQDTGRSGEQYF. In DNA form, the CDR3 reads TGCGCCAGCAGCCAAGATACCGGCAGGTCTGGCGAGCAGTACTTC.

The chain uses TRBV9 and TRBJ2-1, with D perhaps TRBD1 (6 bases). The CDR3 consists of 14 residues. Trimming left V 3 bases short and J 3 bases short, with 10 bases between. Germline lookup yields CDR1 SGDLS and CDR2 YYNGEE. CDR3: CASSATGLYNEQFF. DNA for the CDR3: TGTGCCAGCAGCGCGACAGGACTCTACAATGAGCAGTTCTTC.

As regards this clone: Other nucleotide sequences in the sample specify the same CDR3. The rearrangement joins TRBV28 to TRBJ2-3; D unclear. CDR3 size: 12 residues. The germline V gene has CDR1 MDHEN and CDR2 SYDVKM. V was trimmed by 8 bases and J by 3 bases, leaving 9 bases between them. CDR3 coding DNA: TGTGCCAGCTCGAGGTTAACAGATACGCAGTATTTT. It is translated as CASSRLTDTQYF.

The CDR3 bases are TGCGCCAGCAGCCCGTTTTCAGGGGACTATGGCTACACCTTC. Translation gives CASSPFSGDYGYTF. The chain joins TRBV4-3 to TRBJ1-2, with D possibly being TRBD1 (6 bases). V gave up 4 bases and J gave up 3 bases, with 12 bases separating them. The germline V gene encodes CDR1 LGHNA and CDR2 YSLEER. CDR3 length: 14 amino acids.

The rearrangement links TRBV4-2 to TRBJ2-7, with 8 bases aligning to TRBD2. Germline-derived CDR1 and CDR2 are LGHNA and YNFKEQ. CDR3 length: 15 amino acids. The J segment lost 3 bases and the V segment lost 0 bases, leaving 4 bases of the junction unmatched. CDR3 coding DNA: TGTGCCAGCAGCCAAGATCGGGGGGGAGACTACGAGCAGTACTTC. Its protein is CASSQDRGGDYEQYF.

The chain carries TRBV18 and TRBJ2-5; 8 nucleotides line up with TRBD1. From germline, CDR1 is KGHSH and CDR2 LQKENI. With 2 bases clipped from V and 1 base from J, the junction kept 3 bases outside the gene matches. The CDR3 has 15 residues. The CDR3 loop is CASSPWTGLQETQYF. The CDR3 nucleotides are TGTGCCAGCTCACCATGGACAGGGCTCCAAGAGACCCAGTACTTC.

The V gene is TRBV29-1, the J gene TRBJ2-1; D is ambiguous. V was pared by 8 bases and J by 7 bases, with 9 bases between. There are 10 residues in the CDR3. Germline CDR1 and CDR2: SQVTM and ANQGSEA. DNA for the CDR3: TGCAGCCCGCTTGAGAATGAGCAGTTCTTC. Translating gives CSPLENEQFF.

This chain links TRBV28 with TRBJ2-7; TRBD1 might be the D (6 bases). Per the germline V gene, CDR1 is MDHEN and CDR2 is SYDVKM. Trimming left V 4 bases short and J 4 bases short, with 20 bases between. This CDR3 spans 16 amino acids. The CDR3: CASSSPKRDNLYEQYF. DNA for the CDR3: TGTGCCAGCAGTTCCCCTAAACGGGACAATCTATACGAGCAGTACTTC.

The CDR3 loop reads CASSIDRGSYEQYF. The CDR3 nucleotides read TGTGCCAGTAGTATAGATCGGGGCTCCTACGAGCAGTACTTC. The J gene is TRBJ2-7, the V gene TRBV19; D may be TRBD2 (5 bases). CDR3 size: 14 residues. Trimming removed 0 bases at V and 0 bases at J, with 6 bases between. Germline assignment: CDR1 LNHDA and CDR2 SQIVND (reference sequence).

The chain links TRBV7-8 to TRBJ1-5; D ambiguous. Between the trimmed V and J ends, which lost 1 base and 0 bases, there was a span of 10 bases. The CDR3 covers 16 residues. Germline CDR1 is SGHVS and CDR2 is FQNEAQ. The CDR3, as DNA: TGTGCCAGCAGCTTAGTGCGAAGTAATAGCAATCAGCCCCAGCATTTT. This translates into CASSLVRSNSNQPQHF.